The 25 T cell receptor beta chains in this list originate from one sample, sequenced in a study of blood T cell repertoires in COVID-19. Measured with immunoSEQ multiplex PCR; TCRdb has only the in-frame clones, and not every one. This repertoire shows 300,000 to 350,000 clones, 90% found once; its top ten account for roughly 1%. The sample taken for sequencing was peripheral blood. These TCRs come from a woman in her thirties or forties with COVID-19, enrolled during active disease.

This sequence joins TRBV27 and TRBJ1-1; 8 nucleotides match TRBD1. V trimming: 1 base; J trimming: 10 bases; junction bases outside the gene matches: 8. The CDR3 sequence is 14 residues long. CDR1 is MNHEY and CDR2 is SMNVEV in the germline V gene (reference sequence). CDR3 DNA: TGTGCCAGCAGTTTATTGGGCCAGGGGGCTAGAGCTTTCTTT. Amino acids: CASSLLGQGARAFF.

This clone has just one count. The rearrangement uses TRBV2 and TRBJ1-1; D might be TRBD1 (5 bases). V dropped 6 bases and J dropped 2 bases, with 10 bases sitting between them. Per germline, CDR1 SNHLY and CDR2 FYNNEI. The CDR3 loop spans 13 amino acids. Written as DNA, the CDR3 is TGTGCCAGCAGCCTGCAGGGAAACACTGAAGCTTTCTTT. Protein: CASSLQGNTEAFF.

V gene TRBV18 combines with J gene TRBJ1-5; tentative D call: TRBD1 (5 bases). The length of the CDR3 is 16 residues. CDR1 and CDR2 from the germline V gene are KGHSH and LQKENI. V lost 3 bases, J lost 6 bases, and 18 bases lay in between. For the CDR3, the DNA is TGTGCCAGCTCACCCTCCCAGGCGCAGGGAGGTCAGCCCCAGCATTTT. Translation: CASSPSQAQGGQPQHF.

The chain uses TRBV30 and TRBJ2-7; D unresolved. Trimming left V 2 bases short and J 5 bases short, with 7 bases between. Germline V gene sequence: CDR1 GTSNPN, CDR2 SVGIG (reference sequence). CDR3 length: 11 residues. The CDR3 reads CAWSTLDEQYF. Here the CDR3 DNA reads TGTGCCTGGAGTACTCTCGACGAGCAGTACTTC.

V usage is TRBV10-1 and J usage is TRBJ2-3; D is unresolved. The germline V and J ends were trimmed by 10 bases and 5 bases, with 16 bases remaining between them. The length of the CDR3 is 13 residues. The germline CDR1 and CDR2 sequences are WNHNN and SYGVQD (reference sequence). The CDR3 DNA reads TGCGCCATCCCCGACTCATACCTAGATACGCAGTATTTT. This gives the protein CAIPDSYLDTQYF.

The chain carries TRBV4-1 and TRBJ1-1, with 9 bases aligning to TRBD1. Trimming took 0 bases from V and 1 from J; bases not matched to a gene: 6. Germline V gene sequence: CDR1 MGHRA, CDR2 YSYEKL. The CDR3 is 17 residues long. This CDR3 reads CASSQDTGGDGNTEAFF. CDR3 bases: TGCGCCAGCAGCCAAGATACAGGGGGCGACGGGAACACTGAAGCTTTCTTT.

In this sample, this clone turned up once. CDR3 bases: TGCGCCAGCAGCCCCGGAGGGGCGGGACGGAACACCATATATTTT. It specifies CASSPGGAGRNTIYF. This chain uses TRBV4-3 with TRBJ1-3; D may be TRBD1 (5 bases). V was trimmed by 4 bases and J by 7 bases, leaving 17 bases between them. Germline V lookup: CDR1 LGHNA, CDR2 YSLEER. The CDR3 is 15 amino acids.

The CDR3 bases are TGTGCCAGCAGCTTGGTAGGTAGGACTAGCTCCTACAATGAGCAGTTCTTC. As protein: CASSLVGRTSSYNEQFF. The chain has TRBV5-4 and TRBJ2-1, with TRBD2 matching over 7 bases. CDR1 and CDR2 (germline): SGHNT, YYREEE (reference sequence). The CDR3 totals 17 residues. With 0 bases clipped from V and 0 bases from J, the junction kept 6 bases outside the gene matches.

The chain has TRBV21-1 and TRBJ1-3. TRBV21-1 constitutes a pseudogene. The CDR3 loop spans 17 amino acids. CDR3 sequence (DNA): TGTGCCAGCAGCAAAGCGCGAGGGTCGCGAGAAGGAAACACCATATATTTT. This translates into CASSKARGSREGNTIYF.

The CDR3 DNA follows: TGTGCCAGCAGTTTATCGGGACAGGCGGGCAATCAGCCCCAGCATTTT. Translating gives CASSLSGQAGNQPQHF. The chain uses TRBV28 and TRBJ1-5, with TRBD1 identical over 8 bases. This CDR3 region has 16 residues. After removal of 1 base from V and 2 bases from J, the junction contained 4 bases not matched to a gene. Germline V gene lookup returns CDR1 MDHEN and CDR2 SYDVKM.

The V and J genes are TRBV30 and TRBJ1-2; weak D call: TRBD1 (5 bases). The length of the CDR3 is 15 residues. V dropped 3 bases and J dropped 7 bases, with 21 bases sitting between them. Germline V gives CDR1 GTSNPN, CDR2 SVGIG (reference sequence). CDR3 amino acids: CAWRELGREVIGYTF. CDR3 bases: TGTGCCTGGAGGGAACTGGGCAGGGAGGTTATTGGCTACACCTTC.

CDR3 residues: CASSYHTTVIEQFF. CDR3 sequence (DNA): TGTGCCAGCAGTTACCATACGACAGTGATTGAGCAGTTCTTC. The V call is TRBV6-2 or TRBV6-3, the J call TRBJ2-1; D is possibly TRBD1 (5 bases). The CDR3 sequence is 14 residues long. Germline V gene lookup returns CDR1 MNHEY and CDR2 SVGEGT. V was clipped by 2 bases and J by 9 bases, with 14 bases between them.

The CDR3, as DNA: TGTGCCAGCAGCCGCGTCCCGGTAGGGGTAGGGGAGCTGTTTTTT. Translation gives CASSRVPVGVGELFF. The V gene is TRBV7-2, the J gene TRBJ2-2, with D possibly TRBD1 on 5 matching bases. Trimming took 5 bases from V and 8 from J, leaving 18 bases between them. Germline V lookup: CDR1 SGHTA, CDR2 FQGNSA. This CDR3 has 15 residues.

J is TRBJ2-1 and V is TRBV6-5; D is possibly TRBD1 (5 bases). CDR3 length equals 14 residues. The germline V gene has CDR1 MNHEY and CDR2 SVGAGI. The V gene lost 3 bases and the J gene lost 8 bases, with 14 bases spanning the gap. Here the CDR3 reads CASSYGQGGDEQFF. The DNA of the CDR3 is TGTGCCAGCAGTTATGGGCAGGGTGGCGATGAGCAGTTCTTC.

The gene calls are TRBV3-1 (or the pseudogene TRBV3-2) and TRBJ1-5; 7 bases match TRBD1. CDR1 is LGHDT, CDR2 YNNKEL, per germline (reference sequence). This CDR3 has 15 amino acids. The junction had 5 bases not matched to a gene; V was cut back by 0 bases and J by 6 bases. In nucleotides, the CDR3 is TGTGCCAGCAGCCAAGACTACAGGGGTGGTCAGCCCCAGCATTTT. This codes for CASSQDYRGGQPQHF.

The chain employs TRBV9 and TRBJ2-3; 9 bases map to TRBD2. The V gene end was trimmed by 4 bases and the J gene end by 0 bases; junction bases not matched to a gene: 12. The CDR3 loop spans 18 amino acids. Germline assignment: CDR1 SGDLS and CDR2 YYNGEE. CDR3 sequence: CASSFERTSDGSTDTQYF. CDR3 in DNA: TGTGCCAGCAGCTTCGAAAGGACTAGCGACGGGAGCACAGATACGCAGTATTTT.

V is TRBV28 and J is TRBJ1-1; D may be TRBD1 (6 bases). The CDR3 has 14 residues. The V and J ends lost 3 bases and 0 bases respectively, with 8 bases between them. CDR1 MDHEN and CDR2 SYDVKM come from the germline V gene. CDR3 amino acids: CASSFGQMNTEAFF. Here the CDR3 DNA reads TGTGCCAGCAGTTTCGGACAGATGAACACTGAAGCTTTCTTT.

The V and J genes are TRBV6-6 and TRBJ1-5, with a weak D call TRBD1 (5 bases). The CDR3 has 15 residues. The germline V gene has CDR1 MNHNY and CDR2 SVGAGI (reference sequence). V lost 8 bases, J lost 4 bases, and 18 bases lay in between. Written as DNA, the CDR3 is TGTGCCAGCCACCCGGTGGGGCGGGAGAATCAGCCCCAGCATTTT. Residues: CASHPVGRENQPQHF.

The genes are TRBV27 and TRBJ2-3, with 8 bases aligning to TRBD2. With 2 bases clipped from V and 4 bases from J, the junction kept 2 bases outside the gene matches. CDR1 is MNHEY and CDR2 is SMNVEV in the germline V gene (reference sequence). This CDR3 is 14 amino acids long. CDR3 coding DNA: TGTGCCAGCAGTTTAGGGACTAGACCAGATACGCAGTATTTT. Its protein product is CASSLGTRPDTQYF.

This clone was counted only a few times. The gene calls are TRBV5-1 and TRBJ1-6; D perhaps matches TRBD1 (6 bases). V lost 4 bases and J lost 7, with 9 bases in between. CDR1 and CDR2 from the germline V gene are SGHRS and YFSETQ. The CDR3 extends over 13 amino acids. The chain's CDR3 is CASSVDRNSPLHF. The CDR3 DNA reads TGCGCCAGCAGCGTCGACAGGAATTCACCCCTCCACTTT.

The chain carries TRBV5-4 and TRBJ2-3; 7 nucleotides align to TRBD1. The CDR3 length is 17 residues. The germline gives CDR1 SGHNT, CDR2 YYREEE (reference sequence). V gave up 2 bases and J gave up 4 bases; unmatched junction bases: 13. The CDR3 region is CASSFRGRRRVPDTQYF. The CDR3 bases are TGTGCCAGCAGCTTTAGGGGGCGACGAAGGGTACCAGATACGCAGTATTTT.

The J gene is TRBJ1-1, the V gene TRBV30; unclear D gene. The CDR3 contains 17 residues. The V gene's germline CDR1 is GTSNPN and CDR2 SVGIG (reference sequence). The V end lost 0 bases, the J end lost 0 bases, and 17 bases lay between the germline ends. The DNA of the CDR3 is TGTGCCTGGAGTGTGGCGGGAAACCCTATGATGAACACTGAAGCTTTCTTT. As protein: CAWSVAGNPMMNTEAFF.

The CDR3 reads CASSIGQPSYSNQPQHF. The CDR3, as DNA: TGTGCCAGTAGTATTGGGCAGCCCTCTTATAGCAATCAGCCCCAGCATTTT. The V and J genes are TRBV19 and TRBJ1-5; D unresolved. The V end was cut by 3 bases, the J end by 0 bases, with 15 bases between. Germline assignment: CDR1 LNHDA and CDR2 SQIVND (reference sequence). The CDR3 loop spans 17 amino acids.

The chain couples TRBV7-2 to TRBJ1-2; maybe TRBD1 (5 bases). The length of the CDR3 is 12 residues. The ends were cut back, 6 bases at V and 8 bases at J, with 13 bases in the middle. CDR1 and CDR2 from the germline V gene are SGHTA and FQGNSA. The CDR3 loop reads CASSPGTWGYTF. The CDR3 region has the DNA TGTGCCAGCAGTCCCGGGACTTGGGGCTACACCTTC.

With regard to this clone: This same CDR3 is encoded by further DNA sequences in the sample. V gene TRBV28 combines with J gene TRBJ1-1; no clear D gene. The V end lost 4 bases, the J end lost 0 bases, and 9 bases lay between the germline ends. Germline CDR1 reads MDHEN; CDR2 reads SYDVKM. The length of the CDR3 is 14 residues. CDR3 amino acids: CASSSPGMNTEAFF. CDR3 DNA sequence: TGTGCCAGCAGTTCCCCGGGGATGAACACTGAAGCTTTCTTT.